Listed here are 32 T cell receptor beta chains from one sample, sequenced in a study of blood T cell repertoires in COVID-19. Method: immunoSEQ multiplex PCR; TCRdb's copy keeps in-frame clones and lacks some. Here the sample spans about 68,000 clones, just over 85% being singletons. Material: peripheral blood. All receptors come from a man aged 30 to 45 with acute or convalescent COVID-19.

CDR3 bases: TGTGCCAGCAGCTCGGGACAGGGGGACTATGGCTACACCTTC. Protein product: CASSSGQGDYGYTF. V is TRBV7-2 and J is TRBJ1-2; TRBD1 matches 11 bases. The CDR3 runs 14 residues. After removal of 4 bases from V and 3 bases from J, the junction contained 1 base not matched to a gene. Germline V lookup: CDR1 SGHTA, CDR2 FQGNSA.

The gene calls are TRBV7-9 and TRBJ2-7; 7 bases fit TRBD2. The CDR3 has 17 amino acids. V gave up 5 bases and J gave up 0 bases; unmatched junction bases: 13. Germline-derived CDR1 and CDR2 are SEHNR and FQNEAQ (reference sequence). The chain's CDR3 is CASSPHPSQRGSYEQYF. Written as DNA, the CDR3 is TGTGCCAGCAGCCCCCACCCTTCTCAGCGGGGCTCCTACGAGCAGTACTTC.

This chain links TRBV5-8 with TRBJ2-7; TRBD1 matches 8 bases. The V and J ends lost 0 bases and 9 bases, in that order; junction bases with no gene match: 8. The V gene's germline CDR1 is SGHTS and CDR2 YDEGEE. This CDR3 is 14 amino acids long. As DNA, the CDR3 is TGTGCCAGCAGCTTGGGCAGGGGGCTTGGTGTGCAGTACTTC. Its translation is CASSLGRGLGVQYF.

The rearrangement links TRBV4-1 to TRBJ2-7; 8 bases are a match to TRBD1. Germline V gene lookup returns CDR1 MGHRA and CDR2 YSYEKL. V was pared by 3 bases and J by 1 base, with 5 bases of the junction left unmatched. CDR3 length: 15 residues. CDR3 sequence (DNA): TGCGCCAGCAGCCACGGGCAGGGGGCTTCCTACGAGCAGTACTTC. Translating it yields CASSHGQGASYEQYF.

This chain joins TRBV6-2 or TRBV6-3 and TRBJ2-7; no clear D. Looked up from germline, CDR1 is MNHEY and CDR2 is SVGEGT. The CDR3 contains 13 residues. V lost 5 bases and J 4 bases, leaving 12 bases between the germline ends. The CDR3 spells CASSIAESYEQYF. Here the CDR3 DNA reads TGTGCCAGCAGTATAGCTGAATCTTACGAGCAGTACTTC.

V gene TRBV20-1 combines with J gene TRBJ2-3; no firm D call. This CDR3 spans 14 amino acids. Trimming stripped 6 bases from V and 0 bases from J, with 13 bases between. The germline V gene encodes CDR1 DFQATT and CDR2 SNEGSKA (reference sequence). The CDR3 region has the DNA TGCAGTGCAAGTTCGCGTATTAGCACAGATACGCAGTATTTT. It codes for CSASSRISTDTQYF.

V is TRBV7-9 and J is TRBJ2-7, with 11 bases identical to TRBD1. CDR3 size: 15 residues. V lost 7 bases and J lost 5; bases outside the gene matches: 10. From germline, CDR1 is SEHNR and CDR2 FQNEAQ (reference sequence). The CDR3 coding sequence is TGTGCCAGCACCAACAGGACAGGGGGCTGGGACGAGCAGTACTTC. As protein: CASTNRTGGWDEQYF.

This clone was seen a handful of times. The chain has TRBV7-9 and TRBJ2-7; TRBD2 might be the D (5 bases). Germline V gene sequence: CDR1 SEHNR, CDR2 FQNEAQ (reference sequence). The V end lost 3 bases, the J end lost 4 bases, and 7 bases lay between the germline ends. This CDR3 has 12 amino acids. CDR3 in amino acids: CASSFTSYEQYF. The DNA for the CDR3 is TGTGCCAGCAGCTTCACTAGTTACGAGCAGTACTTC.

The chain joins TRBV2 to TRBJ1-3; TRBD1 aligns across 8 bases. V lost 9 bases, J lost 0 bases, and 10 bases stayed unmatched. Germline CDR1 and CDR2: SNHLY and FYNNEI. This CDR3 has 16 amino acids. CDR3 residues: CARGEQGVGSGNTIYF. The CDR3 coding sequence is TGTGCCAGAGGGGAACAGGGGGTAGGCTCTGGAAACACCATATATTTT.

The rearrangement links TRBV5-6 to TRBJ1-3; D uncertain. V lost 0 bases to trimming and J lost 4 bases, with 5 bases between them. Germline V gene data show CDR1 as SGHDT and CDR2 as YYEEEE. This CDR3 region has 13 residues. This CDR3 is CASSLVSGNTIYF. For the CDR3, the DNA is TGTGCCAGCAGCTTGGTTTCGGGAAACACCATATATTTT.

This chain joins TRBV6-5 and TRBJ2-7, with 10 bases lining up with TRBD2. Trimming cost V 5 bases and J 5 bases; bases outside gene matches: 3. CDR3 size: 13 residues. CDR1 MNHEY and CDR2 SVGAGI come from the germline V gene. This chain's CDR3 is CASSTLAGNEQYF. The CDR3 coding sequence is TGTGCCAGCAGTACACTAGCGGGAAACGAGCAGTACTTC.

This CDR3 reads CASSLWRRNTGELFF. CDR3 DNA sequence: TGTGCCAGCAGCTTATGGAGGAGGAACACCGGGGAGCTGTTTTTT. The V and J genes are TRBV5-4 and TRBJ2-2; weak D call: TRBD2 (5 bases). Per germline, CDR1 SGHNT and CDR2 YYREEE (reference sequence). The CDR3 length is 15 residues. Trimming took 2 bases from V and 1 from J, leaving 9 bases between them.

V is TRBV21-1 and J is TRBJ1-6. TRBV21-1 is described as a pseudogene. CDR3 size: 12 residues. CDR3 sequence (DNA): TGTGCCAGCAGCAAAGTTAGCTCACCCCTCCACTTT. Translated: CASSKVSSPLHF.

The genes are TRBV6-5 and TRBJ1-4; 8 bases fit TRBD1. The CDR3 has 14 amino acids. Germline V gives CDR1 MNHEY, CDR2 SVGAGI. The V gene end was trimmed by 0 bases and the J gene end by 11 bases; junction bases not matched to a gene: 5. The chain's CDR3 is CASSYSGQGRKLFF. The CDR3 region has the DNA TGTGCCAGCAGTTACTCTGGACAGGGACGGAAACTGTTTTTT.

The chain employs TRBV28 and TRBJ2-1; D is undetermined. V was cut by 10 bases and J by 1 base, with 2 bases left in between. Germline-derived CDR1 and CDR2 are MDHEN and SYDVKM. The CDR3 covers 10 residues. DNA of the CDR3: TGTGCCACTTCCTACAATGAGCAGTTCTTC. It translates to CATSYNEQFF.

The V gene is TRBV11-2, the J gene TRBJ2-5, with 9 bases matching TRBD1. V trimming: 5 bases; J trimming: 4 bases; junction bases outside the gene matches: 5. This CDR3 region has 14 residues. Germline V gene data show CDR1 as SGHAT and CDR2 as FQNNGV. The CDR3 spells CASSRTTGGETQYF. In nucleotides, the CDR3 is TGTGCCAGCAGCCGCACGACAGGGGGAGAGACCCAGTACTTC. Full variable domain (outside the CDR3, taken from reference TRBV11-2 and TRBJ2-5): EAGVAQSPRYKIIEKRQSVAFWCNPISGHATLYWYQQILGQGPKLLIQFQNNGVVDDSQLPKDRFSAERLKGVDSTLKIQPAKLEDSAVYLCASSRTTGGETQYFGPGTRLLVL.

This chain links TRBV6-6 with TRBJ2-1, with 7 nucleotides matching TRBD2. V was clipped by 0 bases and J by 5 bases; unmatched bases: 4. The CDR3 has 15 amino acids. Looked up from germline, CDR1 is MNHNY and CDR2 is SVGAGI (reference sequence). CDR3 nucleotide sequence: TGTGCCAGCAGTTACTCGGTGGGGGGGAACAATGAGCAGTTCTTC. It yields the protein CASSYSVGGNNEQFF.

V and J are TRBV29-1 and TRBJ1-5; 10 bases are a match to TRBD1. Looked up from germline, CDR1 is SQVTM and CDR2 is ANQGSEA. The CDR3 is 13 residues long. V was pared by 6 bases and J by 4 bases, with 3 bases of the junction left unmatched. The CDR3 spells CSVGTGENQPQHF. CDR3 coding DNA: TGCAGCGTAGGGACAGGGGAAAATCAGCCCCAGCATTTT.

CDR3 amino acids: CASRLSAGNTEAFF. The CDR3 bases are TGTGCCAGCAGACTCTCGGCAGGGAACACTGAAGCTTTCTTT. The chain is built from TRBV5-4 and TRBJ1-1; D call uncertain. The ends were cut back, 5 bases at V and 1 base at J, with 12 bases in the middle. The V gene's germline CDR1 is SGHNT and CDR2 YYREEE (reference sequence). The CDR3 runs 14 residues.

The rearrangement uses TRBV5-1 and TRBJ1-4, with D perhaps TRBD1 (5 bases). Germline V gene data show CDR1 as SGHRS and CDR2 as YFSETQ. The CDR3 consists of 16 residues. The ends were cut back, 1 base at V and 7 bases at J, with 17 bases in the middle. This CDR3 reads CASSLRSQGAAEKLFF. The CDR3 DNA reads TGCGCCAGCAGCTTGAGGTCTCAAGGGGCGGCTGAAAAACTGTTTTTT.

This rearrangement joins TRBV5-1 to TRBJ2-1, with TRBD2 identical over 12 bases. The CDR3 totals 16 residues. CDR1 is SGHRS, CDR2 YFSETQ, per germline. V trimming: 2 bases; J trimming: 10 bases; junction bases outside the gene matches: 10. Here the CDR3 DNA reads TGCGCCAGCAGCTTTAGGTCTAGCGGGAGGGCCAGAGAGCAGTTCTTC. It encodes CASSFRSSGRAREQFF.

The chain is built from TRBV28 and TRBJ1-1; TRBD1 matches 8 bases. The germline V gene has CDR1 MDHEN and CDR2 SYDVKM. The CDR3 has 15 residues. The V and J ends lost 3 bases and 8 bases, in that order; junction bases with no gene match: 11. The CDR3 region has the DNA TGTGCCAGCAGTTTGAGGAGGAACCGGGACAGGGAAGCTTTCTTT. It is translated as CASSLRRNRDREAFF. Full variable domain (missing parts from reference TRBV28 and TRBJ1-1): DVKVTQSSRYLVKRTGEKVFLECVQDMDHENMFWYRQDPGLGLRLIYFSYDVKMKEKGDIPEGYSVSREKKERFSLILESASTNQTSMYLCASSLRRNRDREAFFGQGTRLTVV.

This clone appeared once. The chain combines TRBV4-3 with TRBJ2-7; 10 bases line up with TRBD2. From germline, CDR1 is LGHNA and CDR2 YSLEER. The junction had 3 bases not matched to a gene; V was cut back by 1 base and J by 3 bases. The CDR3 consists of 15 residues. DNA for the CDR3: TGCGCCAGCAGCCAAGCGTGGACTAGCGGCTACGAGCAGTACTTC. Amino acids: CASSQAWTSGYEQYF.

The chain employs TRBV19 and TRBJ2-1; TRBD1 aligns across 8 bases. With V trimmed by 4 bases and J by 6 bases, 11 bases remained unmatched. Looked up from germline, CDR1 is LNHDA and CDR2 is SQIVND (reference sequence). There are 16 residues in the CDR3. CDR3: CASSSLPGQDFNEQFF. CDR3 coding DNA: TGTGCCAGTAGTAGTTTACCGGGACAGGACTTCAATGAGCAGTTCTTC.

The chain recombines TRBV30 with TRBJ1-6, with D unresolved. The ends were cut back, 1 base at V and 7 bases at J, with 11 bases in the middle. The CDR3 spans 14 residues. The V gene's germline CDR1 is GTSNPN and CDR2 SVGIG (reference sequence). Here the CDR3 reads CAWSGSTSNSPLHF. As DNA, the CDR3 is TGTGCCTGGAGTGGTTCAACATCCAATTCACCCCTCCACTTT.

This chain uses TRBV2 with TRBJ2-3; D perhaps matches TRBD2 (6 bases). The CDR3 length is 13 residues. Trimming took 5 bases from V and 6 from J, leaving 12 bases between them. CDR1 and CDR2 (germline): SNHLY, FYNNEI. CDR3 DNA sequence: TGTGCCAGCAGTTTCGGACTATACGATACGCAGTATTTT. This gives the protein CASSFGLYDTQYF.

The CDR3 nucleotides read TGTGCCAGCAGGTCAAGGGCGGGGGGAGATACGCAGTATTTT. Its translation: CASRSRAGGDTQYF. The gene calls are TRBV2 and TRBJ2-3; TRBD2 aligns across 8 bases. CDR3 length equals 14 residues. V gave up 6 bases and J gave up 5 bases; unmatched junction bases: 7. Germline CDR1 is SNHLY and CDR2 is FYNNEI.

The chain employs TRBV5-1 and TRBJ2-5; D ambiguous. V was cut by 1 base and J by 5 bases, with 15 bases left in between. Germline lookup yields CDR1 SGHRS and CDR2 YFSETQ. This CDR3 has 15 amino acids. CDR3 amino acids: CASSLYDQRLETQYF. In DNA form, the CDR3 reads TGCGCCAGCAGCTTGTATGACCAGAGGCTTGAGACCCAGTACTTC. The complete variable domain, with remaining parts taken from reference TRBV5-1 and TRBJ2-5, reads KAGVTQTPRYLIKTRGQQVTLSCSPISGHRSVSWYQQTPGQGLQFLFEYFSETQRNKGNFPGRFSGRQFSNSRSEMNVSTLELGDSALYLCASSLYDQRLETQYFGPGTRLLVL.

The chain joins TRBV19 to TRBJ1-3; possibly TRBD1 for D (6 bases). CDR1 LNHDA and CDR2 SQIVND come from the germline V gene (reference sequence). Deletions cut 2 bases from V and 2 bases from J, with 10 bases between. The CDR3 is 15 residues long. CDR3 DNA: TGTGCCAGTAGTATACGGCAGGGGCCTGGAAACACCATATATTTT. Protein sequence: CASSIRQGPGNTIYF.

The V and J genes are TRBV29-1 and TRBJ2-1, with TRBD2 matching 11 bases. This CDR3 spans 15 amino acids. CDR1 SQVTM and CDR2 ANQGSEA come from the germline V gene. With V trimmed by 2 bases and J by 8 bases, 8 bases remained unmatched. This CDR3 reads CSVESLAGGLDEQFF. The CDR3 nucleotides read TGCAGCGTTGAATCCTTAGCGGGAGGGTTGGATGAGCAGTTCTTC.

The chain is built from TRBV27 and TRBJ2-7, with TRBD1 matching 8 bases. V lost 7 bases to trimming and J lost 8 bases; unmatched junction nucleotides: 16. CDR3 length: 15 residues. CDR1 MNHEY and CDR2 SMNVEV come from the germline V gene (reference sequence). CDR3 in DNA: TGTGCCAGCAAATCACACAGGGGGGATCAAGGCAAGCAGTACTTC. It is translated as CASKSHRGDQGKQYF.

The chain combines TRBV19 with TRBJ2-1, with D tentatively TRBD2 (6 bases). The CDR3 loop spans 13 amino acids. With 7 bases removed from V and 8 bases from J, the gap between germline ends came to 15 bases. Germline loops: CDR1 LNHDA, CDR2 SQIVND (reference sequence). The CDR3 sequence is CASTSRGSDEQFF. Written as DNA, the CDR3 is TGTGCCAGTACCTCGCGGGGTTCCGATGAGCAGTTCTTC.